Below are 15 T cell receptor beta chains sequenced from a single sample in a study of blood T cell repertoires in COVID-19. Repertoires were generated with immunoSEQ multiplex PCR, while TCRdb's copy carries only in-frame clones and drops some. The table records 200,000 or so clones, 84% of them present only once. Sequencing input: peripheral blood. These TCRs come from a man aged 25-45 years with active or convalescent COVID-19.

The V and J genes are TRBV2 and TRBJ2-7; TRBD1 matches 9 bases. This CDR3 region has 14 residues. The germline V gene encodes CDR1 SNHLY and CDR2 FYNNEI. Losses at the gene ends were 5 bases for V and 1 base for J; bases not matched to a gene: 3. The chain's CDR3 is CASSRQGGSYEQYV. The CDR3 DNA reads TGTGCCAGCAGTAGACAGGGGGGATCCTACGAGCAGTACGTC.

This clone was counted a single time. The rearrangement uses TRBV2 and TRBJ1-5; 8 positions match TRBD1. The V gene's germline CDR1 is SNHLY and CDR2 FYNNEI. J was trimmed by 2 bases and V by 2 bases; bases with no gene match: 8. This CDR3 contains 17 residues. The CDR3 here is CASSERGTGEGNQPQHF. The CDR3 nucleotides read TGTGCCAGCAGTGAAAGGGGGACAGGAGAAGGCAATCAGCCCCAGCATTTT.

The chain couples TRBV6-5 to TRBJ1-1, with D possibly matching TRBD1 (6 bases). The CDR3 is 13 amino acids. V was cut by 4 bases and J by 7 bases, with 13 bases left in between. Germline values: CDR1 MNHEY, CDR2 SVGAGI. DNA of the CDR3: TGTGCCAGCAGTTCCTGGGCGGACAGTGAAGCTTTCTTT. Its translation is CASSSWADSEAFF.

The chain employs TRBV7-9 and TRBJ2-3, with 7 bases aligning to TRBD1. Germline V gene data show CDR1 as SEHNR and CDR2 as FQNEAQ (reference sequence). The CDR3 runs 16 residues. The V segment lost 5 bases and the J segment 6 bases; nucleotides outside the gene matches: 14. The CDR3 loop reads CASSERTGSVADTQYF. The CDR3 region has the DNA TGTGCCAGCAGCGAGCGGACAGGATCCGTCGCGGATACGCAGTATTTT. Variable domain in full (rest from reference TRBV7-9 and TRBJ2-3): DTGVSQNPRHKITKRGQNVTFRCDPISEHNRLYWYRQTLGQGPEFLTYFQNEAQLEKSRLLSDRFSAERPKGSFSTLEIQRTEQGDSAMYLCASSERTGSVADTQYFGPGTRLTVL.

The genes are TRBV20-1 and TRBJ2-2, with 7 bases matching TRBD1. The CDR3 covers 17 residues. V was pared by 3 bases and J by 2 bases, with 12 bases of the junction left unmatched. Germline lookup yields CDR1 DFQATT and CDR2 SNEGSKA (reference sequence). The CDR3 DNA sequence: TGCAGTGCTAGTGTACAGGGGCCCCACCGAAACACCGGGGAGCTGTTTTTT. It yields the protein CSASVQGPHRNTGELFF.

This clone was observed a single time. The genes are TRBV27 and TRBJ2-1; 7 bases match TRBD2. This CDR3 is 17 amino acids long. CDR1 is MNHEY, CDR2 SMNVEV, per germline (reference sequence). The ends lost 1 base at V and 8 bases at J; junction bases unmatched: 14. The CDR3 sequence is CASSLLGVGGSVDEQFF. CDR3 DNA sequence: TGTGCCAGCAGTTTATTAGGGGTGGGCGGGAGCGTCGATGAGCAGTTCTTC.

The chain recombines TRBV7-2 with TRBJ1-6; D is ambiguous. This CDR3 has 13 residues. Trimming removed 1 base at V and 9 bases at J, with 7 bases between. Germline V CDR1 and CDR2: SGHTA, FQGNSA. CDR3 nucleotide sequence: TGTGCCAGCAGCTTAGTAAACGGTTCACCCCTCCACTTT. Amino acid sequence: CASSLVNGSPLHF. Together with reference TRBV7-2 and TRBJ1-6, the CDR3 gives the full variable domain: GAGVSQSPSNKVTEKGKDVELRCDPISGHTALYWYRQSLGQGLEFLIYFQGNSAPDKSGLPSDRFSAERTGGSVSTLTIQRTQQEDSAVYLCASSLVNGSPLHFGNGTRLTVT.

This chain joins TRBV6-2 or TRBV6-3 and TRBJ2-3; 11 positions match TRBD2. The V segment lost 4 bases and the J segment 4 bases; nucleotides outside the gene matches: 4. CDR3 length equals 15 residues. Per the germline V gene, CDR1 is MNHEY and CDR2 is SVGEGT. This CDR3 is CASSLVAGGPDTQYF. The CDR3 nucleotides read TGTGCCAGCAGTTTGGTAGCGGGAGGGCCAGATACGCAGTATTTT.

The chain couples TRBV9 to TRBJ1-5; D is unclear. The germline V gene has CDR1 SGDLS and CDR2 YYNGEE. The CDR3 sequence is 13 residues long. V lost 0 bases and J 9 bases, leaving 10 bases between the germline ends. CDR3 residues: CASSVAAEGPQHF. The CDR3 coding sequence is TGTGCCAGCAGCGTAGCGGCCGAGGGGCCCCAGCATTTT. The whole variable domain, filled in from reference TRBV9 and TRBJ1-5, reads DSGVTQTPKHLITATGQRVTLRCSPRSGDLSVYWYQQSLDQGLQFLIQYYNGEERAKGNILERFSAQQFPDLHSELNLSSLELGDSALYFCASSVAAEGPQHFGDGTRLSIL.

The V gene is TRBV2, the J gene TRBJ1-1; 8 bases agree with TRBD1. CDR3 size: 14 residues. Germline CDR1 SNHLY, CDR2 FYNNEI. V trimming: 5 bases; J trimming: 3 bases; junction bases outside the gene matches: 5. DNA of the CDR3: TGTGCCAGCAGTCCGACAGGGGTGTACACTGAAGCTTTCTTT. It is translated as CASSPTGVYTEAFF.

The rearrangement uses TRBV12-3 or TRBV12-4 and TRBJ1-2, with no clear D. V dropped 4 bases and J dropped 4 bases, with 7 bases sitting between them. The length of the CDR3 is 12 residues. The CDR3 spells CASSSGFYGYTF. In nucleotides, the CDR3 is TGTGCCAGCAGTTCAGGTTTCTATGGCTACACCTTC.

This CDR3 reads CASSPEGGRAGNEQFF. The CDR3 bases are TGTGCCAGCAGCCCCGAGGGGGGGAGGGCCGGGAATGAGCAGTTCTTC. The chain carries TRBV9 and TRBJ2-1, with a weak D call TRBD2 (7 bases). The germline CDR1 and CDR2 sequences are SGDLS and YYNGEE. This CDR3 region has 16 residues. V lost 4 bases, J lost 7 bases, and 21 bases lay in between.

The chain is built from TRBV5-1 and TRBJ2-5; D gene uncertain. The CDR3 is 15 residues long. V lost 5 bases to trimming and J lost 1 base, with 15 bases between them. Germline CDR1 is SGHRS and CDR2 is YFSETQ. CDR3 protein: CASSTSGASQETQYF. CDR3 sequence (DNA): TGCGCCAGCAGTACCTCAGGCGCATCCCAAGAGACCCAGTACTTC. Full variable domain (remainder filled in from reference TRBV5-1 and TRBJ2-5): KAGVTQTPRYLIKTRGQQVTLSCSPISGHRSVSWYQQTPGQGLQFLFEYFSETQRNKGNFPGRFSGRQFSNSRSEMNVSTLELGDSALYLCASSTSGASQETQYFGPGTRLLVL.

This rearrangement joins TRBV18 to TRBJ1-1; a weak D match, TRBD1 (6 bases). Trimming took off 3 bases at V and 2 bases at J, with 13 bases between the two ends. The length of the CDR3 is 15 residues. The V gene's germline CDR1 is KGHSH and CDR2 LQKENI. The CDR3 DNA reads TGTGCCAGCTCACCTAACAGGGTGAGCAACACTGAAGCTTTCTTT. Protein sequence: CASSPNRVSNTEAFF.

This chain uses TRBV2 with TRBJ1-4, with D maybe TRBD1 (6 bases). The CDR3 has 15 amino acids. V shed 6 bases and J shed 2 bases, with 13 bases lying between them. The germline V gene encodes CDR1 SNHLY and CDR2 FYNNEI. The CDR3 DNA follows: TGTGCCAGCAGACTCACAGGGTTGACTAATGAAAAACTGTTTTTT. This sequence encodes CASRLTGLTNEKLFF.